This entry is about one TCR beta chain. Its matching antigen is unknown. The repertoire was sequenced with immunoSEQ multiplex PCR; TCRdb's copy has only in-frame clones and lacks some. The sample holds 17,000 or so clones; approximately 90% are singletons and the top ten take 6.9%. Time point given: newly diagnosed, previously untreated cHL patient sample. PBMCs from patients with newly diagnosed, untreated classical Hodgkin lymphoma served as a comparison group for the relapsed/refractory trial patients. The data are from a study of PD-1 blockade in classical Hodgkin lymphoma. General study findings and limits: The study reported lower baseline TCR diversity in newly diagnosed patients than in healthy donors. Prior therapy or disease activity may underlie the repertoire differences, whose causes remain undefined.

V lost 2 bases and J lost 12, with 11 bases in between. Germline CDR1 and CDR2: MDHEN and SYDVKM. There are 12 residues in the CDR3. The TCR comes from a human donor with classical Hodgkin lymphoma. The rearrangement links TRBV28 to TRBJ1-3; D is ambiguous. What was sequenced was peripheral blood mononuclear cells (PBMCs). The CDR3 DNA follows: TGTGCCAGCAGTTTAACCCCGGACCGCATATATTTT. Translating gives CASSLTPDRIYF.